The 8 T cell receptor beta chains listed next were all sequenced from one sample in a study of blood T cells in healthy people across ages. Primed by a sample-barcoded 5' primer and a J-beta primer mix, a second PCR proceeded for about 6 to 11 cycles. TCRdb ran MiXCR on the 5' RACE reads and lists one entry per CDR3 protein. The top ten clones hold just under 25% of a sample with 600,000 or so distinct CDR3 sequences, around 48% of them seen once. Sequencing used blood. The source of these receptors is a man older than 75 in good health.

The chain is built from TRBV7-2 and TRBJ1-6; 8 bases line up with TRBD1. Germline CDR1 SGHTA, CDR2 FQGNSA. The CDR3 totals 16 residues. With V trimmed by 3 bases and J by 3 bases, 4 bases remained unmatched. The CDR3 is CASSFAGGNYNSPLHF. As DNA, the CDR3 is TGTGCCAGCAGCTTCGCAGGGGGCAACTATAATTCACCCCTCCACTTT.

In its sample, this clonotype was seen once. V and J are TRBV5-1 and TRBJ1-2; D not resolved. This CDR3 spans 14 amino acids. Trimming stripped 4 bases from V and 4 bases from J, with 14 bases between. Germline values: CDR1 SGHRS, CDR2 YFSETQ. CDR3 in amino acids: CASSPGDPFYGYTF. The CDR3 DNA follows: TGCGCCAGCAGCCCCGGGGATCCATTCTATGGCTACACCTTC.

CDR3 sequence: CSVLSSASPYNEQFF. The CDR3 nucleotides are TGCAGCGTTCTGTCCAGCGCATCACCCTACAATGAGCAGTTCTTC. The chain recombines TRBV29-1 with TRBJ2-1; D gene ambiguous. The CDR3 consists of 15 residues. The V gene's germline CDR1 is SQVTM and CDR2 ANQGSEA. V lost 5 bases and J lost 2, with 16 bases in between.

This chain connects TRBV2 to TRBJ2-3; D uncertain. This CDR3 has 13 residues. The ends were cut back, 6 bases at V and 4 bases at J, with 11 bases in the middle. CDR1 and CDR2 from the germline V gene are SNHLY and FYNNEI. The CDR3 coding sequence is TGTGCCAGCAGGAGCGAGAATGCAGATACGCAGTATTTT. It is translated as CASRSENADTQYF.

The rearrangement links TRBV11-2 to TRBJ2-1; D is possibly TRBD1 (5 bases). Germline V CDR1 and CDR2: SGHAT, FQNNGV. This CDR3 spans 15 amino acids. V lost 3 bases and J lost 5, with 14 bases in between. The CDR3 sequence is CASSLGRMGHNEQFF. In DNA, the CDR3 is TGTGCCAGCAGCTTGGGCAGAATGGGGCACAATGAGCAGTTCTTC.

The chain joins TRBV7-2 to TRBJ2-4; 7 nucleotides match TRBD1. The J call is in doubt because the DNA end fits TRBJ2-7 better. The germline V gene encodes CDR1 SGHTA and CDR2 FQGNSA. CDR3 length: 15 amino acids. The CDR3 is CASSPRDRQFYEQYF. The CDR3, as DNA: TGTGCCAGCAGCCCCCGGGACAGACAATTCTACGAGCAGTACTTC.

The chain uses TRBV27 and TRBJ1-4; TRBD1 aligns across 11 bases. The J segment lost 7 bases and the V segment lost 3 bases, leaving 4 bases of the junction unmatched. Germline CDR1 is MNHEY and CDR2 is SMNVEV (reference sequence). The CDR3 runs to 15 residues. CDR3 sequence reads: CASSLRGTGGEKLFF. The DNA for the CDR3 is TGTGCCAGCAGTTTGCGGGGGACAGGGGGTGAAAAACTGTTTTTT.

This clonotype was detected many times. The chain uses TRBV6-6 and TRBJ2-1; 11 bases fit TRBD2. V shed 5 bases, J shed 2 bases, and the junction held 2 bases outside the gene matches. Germline loops: CDR1 MNHNY, CDR2 SVGAGI (reference sequence). The CDR3 is 15 residues long. The CDR3, as DNA: TGTGCCAGCAGTGCGACTAGCGGGACCTACAATGAGCAGTTCTTC. Protein: CASSATSGTYNEQFF.